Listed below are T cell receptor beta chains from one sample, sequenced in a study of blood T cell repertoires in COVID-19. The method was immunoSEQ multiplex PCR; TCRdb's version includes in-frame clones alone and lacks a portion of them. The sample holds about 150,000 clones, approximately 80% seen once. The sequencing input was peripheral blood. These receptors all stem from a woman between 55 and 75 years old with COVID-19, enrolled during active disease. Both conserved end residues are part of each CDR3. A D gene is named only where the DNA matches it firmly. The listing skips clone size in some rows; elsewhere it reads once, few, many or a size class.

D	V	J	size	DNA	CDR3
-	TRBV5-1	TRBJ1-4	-	TGCGCCAGCTCTACAGCAACTAATGAAAAACTGTTTTTT	CASSTATNEKLFF
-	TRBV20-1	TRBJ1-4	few	TGCAGTGCTAGTCGCGAGGAAAAACTGTTTTTT	CSASREEKLFF
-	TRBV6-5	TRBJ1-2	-	TGTGCCAGCACCCGACTGGGTAACTATGGCTACACCTTC	CASTRLGNYGYTF
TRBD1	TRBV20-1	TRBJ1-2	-	TGCAGTGCTACTGACAGGGGCGCGACCGGCTACACCTTC	CSATDRGATGYTF
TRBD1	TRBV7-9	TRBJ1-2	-	TGTGCCAGCAGCTGGGGACAGTCTCGTAGTGGCTACACCTTC	CASSWGQSRSGYTF
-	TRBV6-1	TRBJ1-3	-	TGTGCCAGCAGTGAAGCGCTAGTAGGAGGAAACACCATATATTTT	CASSEALVGGNTIYF
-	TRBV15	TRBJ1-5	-	TGTGCCTCGGGGGAGACGCGACAGCCCCAGCATTTT	CASGETRQPQHF
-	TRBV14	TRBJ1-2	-	TGTGCCAGCAGCCCCCGGCGCGGCCCCGGGGATGGCTACACCTTC	CASSPRRGPGDGYTF
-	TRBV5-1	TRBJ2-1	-	TGCGCCAGCAGCCTGGTCGGGGGAGGCACCTACAATGAGCAGTTCTTC	CASSLVGGGTYNEQFF
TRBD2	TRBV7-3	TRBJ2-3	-	TGTGCCAGCAGCCAGCGGGGGGCTGGTACAGATACGCAGTATTTT	CASSQRGAGTDTQYF
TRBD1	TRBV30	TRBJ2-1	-	TGTGCCTGGGGGCGACAGGGATACAATGAGCAGTTCTTC	CAWGRQGYNEQFF
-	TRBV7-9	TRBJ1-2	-	TGTGCCAGCAGCTTAGGCGCTAACTATGGCTACACCTTC	CASSLGANYGYTF
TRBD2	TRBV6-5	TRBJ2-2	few	TGTGCCAGCACCCGAGCGGGGGCAAACACCGGGGAGCTGTTTTTT	CASTRAGANTGELFF
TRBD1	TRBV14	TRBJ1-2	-	TGTGCCAGCAGCCAAGGACAGGGAGCTAACTATGGCTACACCTTC	CASSQGQGANYGYTF
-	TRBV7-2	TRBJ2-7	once	TGTGCCAGCAGCTATAGAGCGGCGGCTCGACCCTACGAGCAGTACTTC	CASSYRAAARPYEQYF
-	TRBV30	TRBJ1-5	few	TGTGCCTCGTCTCCAGGGGCTAGCCAGCCCCAGCATTTT	CASSPGASQPQHF
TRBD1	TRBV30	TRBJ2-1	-	TGTGCCTGGAGCCCCCCCGGGACAGGCTCCTACAATGAGCAGTTCTTC	CAWSPPGTGSYNEQFF
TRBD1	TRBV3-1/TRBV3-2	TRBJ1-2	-	TGTGCCAGCAGCCTTGGGCAACAGGGGGGCTATGGCTACACCTTC	CASSLGQQGGYGYTF
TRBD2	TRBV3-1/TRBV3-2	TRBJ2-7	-	TGTGCCAGCAGCCCCATTACCTTGACTAGCGGGAGTAGCTACGAGCAGTACTTC	CASSPITLTSGSSYEQYF
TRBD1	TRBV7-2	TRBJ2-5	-	TGTGCCAGCAGAAACAGGGGTTCTACCCTCATGGAGACCCAGTACTTC	CASRNRGSTLMETQYF
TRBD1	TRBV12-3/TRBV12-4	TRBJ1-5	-	TGTGCCAGGACAGGGACCAGCAATCAGCCCCAGCATTTT	CARTGTSNQPQHF
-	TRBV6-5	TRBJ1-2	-	TGTGCCAGCAGTTACGGAGGTTTTGACTATGGCTACACCTTC	CASSYGGFDYGYTF
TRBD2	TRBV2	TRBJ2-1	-	TGTGCCAGCGCCCTAGCGGGAGGCCCAAATGAGCAGTTCTTC	CASALAGGPNEQFF
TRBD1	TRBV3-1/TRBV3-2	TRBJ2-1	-	TGTGCCAGCAGCCGGACAGGGGAGGTCAATGAGCAGTTCTTC	CASSRTGEVNEQFF
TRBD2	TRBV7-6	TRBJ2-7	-	TGTGCCAGCAGCTTAGGAGGCGGGAGCTTCTCCTACGAGCAGTACTTC	CASSLGGGSFSYEQYF
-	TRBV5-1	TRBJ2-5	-	TGCGCCAGCAGTTTTAGAGACGGGGTAGAAGAGACCCAGTACTTC	CASSFRDGVEETQYF
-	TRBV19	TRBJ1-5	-	TGTGCCAGTTCCGATACGGGGTATAGCAATCAGCCCCAGCATTTT	CASSDTGYSNQPQHF
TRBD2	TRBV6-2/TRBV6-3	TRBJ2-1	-	TGTGCCAGCAGTTACTGGGGGGGAGTCAATGAGCAGTTCTTC	CASSYWGGVNEQFF
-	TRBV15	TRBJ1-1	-	TGTGCCACCAGCAGAGATAGGAGATCGGAAGCTTTCTTT	CATSRDRRSEAFF
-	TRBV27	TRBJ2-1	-	TGTGCCAGCAGTTTCATCCAGACAGGACTGAGAGAGCAGTTCTTC	CASSFIQTGLREQFF
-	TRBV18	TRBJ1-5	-	TGTGCCAGCAAGGACAGTATAGGTGGTCAGCCCCAGCATTTT	CASKDSIGGQPQHF